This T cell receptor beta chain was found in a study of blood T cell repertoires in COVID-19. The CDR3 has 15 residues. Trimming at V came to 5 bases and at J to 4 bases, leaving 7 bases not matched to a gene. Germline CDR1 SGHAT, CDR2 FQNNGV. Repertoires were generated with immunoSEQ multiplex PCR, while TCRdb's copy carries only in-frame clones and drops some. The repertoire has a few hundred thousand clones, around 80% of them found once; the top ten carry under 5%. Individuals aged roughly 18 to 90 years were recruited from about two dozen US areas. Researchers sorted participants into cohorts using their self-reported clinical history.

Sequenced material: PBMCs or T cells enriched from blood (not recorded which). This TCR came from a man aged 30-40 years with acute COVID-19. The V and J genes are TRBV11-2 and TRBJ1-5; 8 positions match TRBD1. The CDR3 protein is CASSRAGQANQPQHF. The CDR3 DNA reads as TGTGCCAGCAGCCGGGCGGGACAGGCTAATCAGCCCCAGCATTTT.